The rows below give T cell receptor beta chains drawn from one sample of a study of blood T cell repertoires in COVID-19. Measured with immunoSEQ multiplex PCR; TCRdb has only the in-frame clones, and not every one. The table records some 210,000 clones, approximately 85% of them present only once. Sequencing was performed on peripheral blood. Source of these receptors: a woman between 70 and 85 years old with active or convalescent COVID-19. Both conserved end residues are part of each CDR3. The order of the fields is J gene, D gene, clone size, CDR3 length, V gene, CDR3 DNA, CDR3 protein. A D gene is named only where the DNA matches it firmly. Size is omitted from some rows. Given values are once, few, many or a class for expanded clones.

TRBJ1-2 | - | - | 14 | TRBV28 | TGTGCCAGCAGAGAGTGGGTGGGAGCGTATGGCTACACCTTC | CASREWVGAYGYTF
TRBJ2-2 | - | - | 15 | TRBV5-1 | TGCGCCAGCAGCTTGACGGGACATCTCACCGGGGAGCTGTTTTTT | CASSLTGHLTGELFF
TRBJ2-7 | - | - | 15 | TRBV6-6 | TGTGCCAGCAGTTCATCCGGGACATCGCCCTACGAGCAGTACTTC | CASSSSGTSPYEQYF
TRBJ2-3 | - | - | 15 | TRBV9 | TGTGCCAGCAGCGTAGTCGGTAGCGGCACAGATACGCAGTATTTT | CASSVVGSGTDTQYF
TRBJ2-1 | TRBD2 | - | 15 | TRBV19 | TGTGCCTCCAAAGGGGAAAGGACTAGCGGAAATGAGCAGTTCTTC | CASKGERTSGNEQFF
TRBJ2-5 | TRBD2 | - | 15 | TRBV15 | TGTGCCACCAGCACCGCCCTGGGACTATCAGAGACCCAGTACTTC | CATSTALGLSETQYF
TRBJ2-5 | - | - | 14 | TRBV6-5 | TGTGCCAGCAGTCAGGGACTTCCGCGCGAGACCCAGTACTTC | CASSQGLPRETQYF
TRBJ2-4 | TRBD1 | - | 15 | TRBV5-1 | TGCGCCAGCAGCCCAGGGACAGGAGCCAAAAACATTCAGTACTTC | CASSPGTGAKNIQYF
TRBJ2-1 | TRBD1 | once | 15 | TRBV25-1 | TGTGCCAGCGGGTACGGGACAGGGAATTGGAATGAGCAGTTCTTC | CASGYGTGNWNEQFF
TRBJ2-1 | - | - | 17 | TRBV11-2 | TGTGCCAGCAGCTTGGTGGGTGGGGAGCGCTCCTACAATGAGCAGTTCTTC | CASSLVGGERSYNEQFF
TRBJ2-2 | - | - | 14 | TRBV19 | TGTGCCAGTAGTATCGGGCGGGACACCGGGGAGCTGTTTTTT | CASSIGRDTGELFF
TRBJ1-1 | - | - | 12 | TRBV28 | TGTGCCACCCGGGACACTCACACTGAAGCTTTCTTT | CATRDTHTEAFF
TRBJ2-1 | - | - | 15 | TRBV28 | TGTGCCAGCAGCACTGGTAACAGGCAGTACAATGAGCAGTTCTTC | CASSTGNRQYNEQFF
TRBJ2-6 | TRBD1 | - | 20 | TRBV14 | TGTGCCAGCAGCCCTTTACCCGGGACAGGGAAGAAAACTGGGGCCAACGTCCTGACTTTC | CASSPLPGTGKKTGANVLTF
TRBJ1-2 | - | - | 14 | TRBV5-1 | TGCGCCAGCGCCCCCAGGGGAGGGAGTGGTGGCTACACCTTC | CASAPRGGSGGYTF
TRBJ2-1 | TRBD2 | - | 16 | TRBV24-1 | TGTGCCACCAGTGATGGGCTAGCGGGAAGTTACAATGAGCAGTTCTTC | CATSDGLAGSYNEQFF
TRBJ2-7 | TRBD2 | - | 15 | TRBV2 | TGTGCCAGCTCCAGCGGACTAGCGGGATCCTACGAGCAGTACTTC | CASSSGLAGSYEQYF
TRBJ2-7 | TRBD2 | - | 13 | TRBV7-9 | TGTGCCGGAACTAGCGGGAGCTCCTACGAGCAGTACTTC | CAGTSGSSYEQYF